The 5 T cell receptor beta chains below were found in one sample sequenced in a study of T-cell memory formation after mild COVID-19 (dated by TCRdb to about 2021). Library creation used 5' RACE. TCRdb records Illumina NovaSeq 6000 as the sequencer. Starting from the raw public reads, TCRdb applied fastp trimming at Q25, assembled clones with MiXCR and retained in-frame beta chains. Identical CDR3 proteins give one entry, which carries the most common genes and DNA. Within this sample are some 150,000 distinct CDR3 sequences, with roughly a fifth of them counted one time only. The ten largest clonotypes hold 2% to 2.5% of the sample. Sequenced sample: PBMCs or a T cell subset sorted from them (not recorded which). Every receptor here comes from an adult woman who had mild COVID-19 (a few samples of this study predate the infection). The sample titles of this study are shuffled in the database, so cell type and time point are left out; the donor was told from shared clones.

This rearrangement joins TRBV6-5 to TRBJ2-1; D gene unclear. The V end lost 6 bases, the J end lost 1 base, and 10 bases lay between the germline ends. This CDR3 has 14 residues. Germline assignment: CDR1 MNHEY and CDR2 SVGAGI. The chain's CDR3 is CASRLDPSYNEQFF. CDR3 sequence (DNA): TGTGCCAGCAGACTCGACCCGTCCTACAATGAGCAGTTCTTC.

The chain has TRBV11-1 and TRBJ2-3; D assignment may be TRBD1 or TRBD2 (5 bases each). In germline, CDR1 is SGHAT, CDR2 FQDESV (reference sequence). The CDR3 covers 16 residues. The V end was cut by 5 bases, the J end by 2 bases, with 17 bases between. In DNA, the CDR3 is TGTGCCAGCAGCCGTATGTACGGGACCCACACAGATACGCAGTATTTT. Encoded protein: CASSRMYGTHTDTQYF.

This clonotype was seen a few times. CDR3 protein: CASSFIGVLYEQYF. CDR3 DNA sequence: TGTGCCAGCAGCTTTATCGGTGTTCTCTACGAGCAGTACTTC. The rearrangement uses TRBV7-9 and TRBJ2-7, with D uncertain. The CDR3 has 14 amino acids. Looked up from germline, CDR1 is SEHNR and CDR2 is FQNEAQ (reference sequence). Trimming removed 3 bases from V and 3 bases from J, with 12 bases in between.

The chain is built from TRBV7-3 and TRBJ2-3; 8 nucleotides agree with TRBD2. Germline CDR1 is SGHTA and CDR2 is FQGTGA. The CDR3 is made up of 17 amino acids. V lost 0 bases to trimming and J lost 0 bases; unmatched junction nucleotides: 5. The CDR3 loop is CASSLTERGRSTDTQYF. The CDR3 DNA reads TGTGCCAGCAGCTTAACTGAGCGGGGGAGGAGCACAGATACGCAGTATTTT.

The chain carries TRBV12-5 and TRBJ2-5, with 7 bases identical to TRBD2. The CDR3 is made up of 13 amino acids. V shed 9 bases and J 4 bases; nucleotides not matched to a gene: 8. Germline V CDR1 and CDR2: LGHNT, FRNRAP. The CDR3 nucleotides read TGTGCTAGCCGCCCCGCGGGAGTAGAGACCCAGTACTTC. Encoded protein: CASRPAGVETQYF.